This T cell receptor beta chain comes out of a study of OX40 agonist ivuxolimab in advanced cancers. Notes on the research overall: The costimulatory receptor OX40 (CD134) was targeted by ivuxolimab, a fully human IgG2 agonistic monoclonal antibody. Intravenous ivuxolimab was administered to patients every 2 weeks at six dose levels: 0.01, 0.1, 0.3, 1.5, 3 and 10 mg/kg. Partial responses occurred in three dose-escalation patients, of whom one had hepatocellular carcinoma and two had cutaneous melanoma. Peripheral TCRbeta sequencing was intended to test whether TCR sequence diversity was altered and clonal T-cell expansion was caused by ivuxolimab. Patients were allowed to have had prior anti-PD-1, anti-PD-L1 or anti-CTLA-4 therapy, and more than 35% of the dose-escalation patients had been treated with checkpoint inhibitors. Of the 50 to 55 patients in dose escalation, around 20 had hepatocellular carcinoma, around 15 had melanoma, 9 had renal cell carcinoma and 9 had head and neck cancer. The monotherapy dose-escalation portion (N ≈ 52 patients) of the phase I ivuxolimab trial is reported in the paper. A male proportion of around 83% and a mean age of 60 years, ranging from about 20 to 85, were recorded for the dose-escalation cohort.

The CDR3 runs 14 amino acids, cysteine and phenylalanine included. Here the CDR3 DNA is all that survives: 42 bases in frame from base 1. CDR1 is given as MGHRA and CDR2 as YSYEKL, both from the germline V gene. A word on this clone: Its antigen target is currently unknown. No base qualities exist here, and no much larger clone lies one base off it.

For sequencing of the TCRbeta CDR3 region, genomic DNA was extracted from the sorted cells. The immunoSEQ Assay was used for sequencing of TCRbeta CDR3 regions. As stored in TCRdb, this immuneACCESS dataset retains in-frame rearrangements with V and J assigned. A fraction of the clones does not appear; measured against another copy, unresolved V genes explain less than half of the discrepancy, and the remainder lacks a known reason. The sample table holds 70,000 to 95,000 clones, of which 70% to 90% were seen once. The top ten clones comprise about 4% of the sample. The study at large found these results: The antigen specificity of the clonally expanded peripheral T cells was not determined. At doses of 0.1 to 3.0 mg/kg, clonal expansion of both CD4+ and CD8+ blood T cells was observed from baseline to week 6. Low levels of normalized T-cell clonal expansion were also seen in some patients who did not respond. On average, CD8+ T cells showed more expanded clones than CD4+ T cells after ivuxolimab. In partial responders in the 0.1-3.0 mg/kg groups, normalized peripheral clonal expansion was found to be among the lowest, especially among CD8+ T cells.

Patients with a history of autoimmune disease or receiving systemic immunosuppression were excluded from the trial. Peripheral blood for TCR sequencing was drawn from every dose cohort at baseline, at cycle 4 day 1 and at cycle 7 day 1. The samples were drawn from a first-in-human, open-label, multicenter phase I dose-escalation trial of ivuxolimab. Adults with locally advanced or metastatic melanoma, renal cell carcinoma, hepatocellular carcinoma or head and neck squamous cell carcinoma were enrolled in the trial. Before TCR sequencing, CD4+ T cells and CD8+ T cells from peripheral blood were sorted into separate populations.

The V and J segments used are TRBV4-1 and TRBJ2-5; the D segment cannot be called with confidence. The DNA end favors TRBJ2-7, so the J call may be wrong. The TCR originated in an adult with an advanced solid tumor such as melanoma, head and neck, liver or kidney cancer. The sequencing here drew on CD4+ or CD8+ T cells sorted from blood, taken in a trial of the OX40 agonist ivuxolimab. CDR3 protein: CASSPWVGLYEQYF. The DNA reads TGCGCCAGCAGCCCGTGGGTAGGGCTCTACGAGCAGTACTTC.